The sequence of this T cell receptor beta chain was determined in a study of blood T cell repertoires in COVID-19. In the study overall: COVID-19 samples, acute and convalescent, were from the United States, Italy and Spain. Nucleic acid was either cDNA or gDNA, and it came from T cells, B-cell-depleted T cells, or PBMCs.

Per the original methods: Using reference gene primer amplification, nucleated cell counts were estimated. The protocol was immunoSEQ multiplex PCR, while the TCRdb copy is restricted to in-frame clones and leaves out a portion. V and J calls and clone size follow that table, whereas D and trimming were derived from the DNA. The repertoire consists of roughly 140,000 clones, with about 80% occurring once and the leading ten covering just under 9%. Germline V gene lookup returns CDR1 SQVTM and CDR2 ANQGSEA. The CDR3 extends over 17 amino acids. Trimming took 7 bases from V and 0 from J, leaving 22 bases between them.

The sequence came from a woman of 80 years or more in a cohort sampled during active or convalescent COVID-19. The genes are TRBV29-1 and TRBJ1-3, with D possibly being TRBD1 (5 bases). Sequencing input: peripheral blood. This CDR3 is CSGGGQGRGFSGNTIYF. The DNA for the CDR3 is TGCAGCGGCGGAGGTCAGGGCCGGGGGTTCTCTGGAAACACCATATATTTT.